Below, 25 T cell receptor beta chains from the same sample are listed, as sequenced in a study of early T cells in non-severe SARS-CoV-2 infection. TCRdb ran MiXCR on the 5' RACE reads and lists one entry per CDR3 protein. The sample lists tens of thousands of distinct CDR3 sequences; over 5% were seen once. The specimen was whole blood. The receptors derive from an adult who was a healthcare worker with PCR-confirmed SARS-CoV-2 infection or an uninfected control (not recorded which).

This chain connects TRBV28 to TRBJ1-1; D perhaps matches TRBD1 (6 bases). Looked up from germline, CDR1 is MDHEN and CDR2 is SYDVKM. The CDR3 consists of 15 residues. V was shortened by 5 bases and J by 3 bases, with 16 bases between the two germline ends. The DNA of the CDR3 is TGTGCCAGCAGTCCCCCTAGGGACACTTACACTGAAGCTTTCTTT. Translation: CASSPPRDTYTEAFF.

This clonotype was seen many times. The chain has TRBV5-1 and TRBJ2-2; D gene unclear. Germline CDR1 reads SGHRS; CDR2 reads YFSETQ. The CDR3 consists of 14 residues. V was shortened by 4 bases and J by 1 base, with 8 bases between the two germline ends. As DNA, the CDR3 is TGCGCCAGCAGCGGGGTAGGGAACACCGGGGAGCTGTTTTTT. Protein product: CASSGVGNTGELFF. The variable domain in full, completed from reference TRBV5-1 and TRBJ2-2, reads KAGVTQTPRYLIKTRGQQVTLSCSPISGHRSVSWYQQTPGQGLQFLFEYFSETQRNKGNFPGRFSGRQFSNSRSEMNVSTLELGDSALYLCASSGVGNTGELFFGEGSRLTVL.

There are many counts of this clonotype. CDR3 amino acids: CASSSSGQGNYGYTF. DNA for the CDR3: TGTGCCAGCAGTTCATCGGGACAGGGGAACTATGGCTACACCTTC. This rearrangement joins TRBV28 to TRBJ1-2; 10 bases match TRBD1. The CDR3 has 15 amino acids. Germline CDR1 reads MDHEN; CDR2 reads SYDVKM. The V and J ends lost 4 bases and 2 bases, in that order; junction bases with no gene match: 4.

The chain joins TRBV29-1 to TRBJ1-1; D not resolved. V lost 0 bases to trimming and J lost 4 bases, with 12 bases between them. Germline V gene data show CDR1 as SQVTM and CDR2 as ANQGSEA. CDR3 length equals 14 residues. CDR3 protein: CSVEDRRVITEAFF. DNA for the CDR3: TGCAGCGTTGAAGATAGAAGGGTGATCACTGAAGCTTTCTTT.

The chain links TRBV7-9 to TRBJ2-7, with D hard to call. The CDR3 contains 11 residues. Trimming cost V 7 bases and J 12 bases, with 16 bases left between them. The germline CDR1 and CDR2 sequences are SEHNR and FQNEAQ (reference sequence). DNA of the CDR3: TGTGCCAGCACCCCGCGGATGGTTCGGTACTTC. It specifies CASTPRMVRYF.

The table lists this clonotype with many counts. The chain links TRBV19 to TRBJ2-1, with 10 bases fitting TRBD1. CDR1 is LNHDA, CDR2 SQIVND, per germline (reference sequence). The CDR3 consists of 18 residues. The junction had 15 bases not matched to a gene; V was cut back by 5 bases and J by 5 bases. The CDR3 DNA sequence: TGTGCCAGTAGTGCACAAGTGAGACAGGGGGCTAGGGACAATGAGCAGTTCTTC. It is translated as CASSAQVRQGARDNEQFF.

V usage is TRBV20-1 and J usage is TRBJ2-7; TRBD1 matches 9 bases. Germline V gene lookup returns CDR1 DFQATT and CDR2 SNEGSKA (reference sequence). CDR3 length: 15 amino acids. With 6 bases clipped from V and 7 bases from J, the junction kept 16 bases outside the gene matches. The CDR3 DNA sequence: TGCAGTGCCAACCCCCCGGGACAGGGAGGGATGGAGCAGTACTTC. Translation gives CSANPPGQGGMEQYF.

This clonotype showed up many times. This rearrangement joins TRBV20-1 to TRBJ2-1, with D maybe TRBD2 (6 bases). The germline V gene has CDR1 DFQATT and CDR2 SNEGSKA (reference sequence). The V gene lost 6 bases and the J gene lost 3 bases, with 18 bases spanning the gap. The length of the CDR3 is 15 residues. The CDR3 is CSARSAGFVYNEQFF. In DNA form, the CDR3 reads TGCAGTGCAAGGTCAGCGGGTTTCGTCTACAATGAGCAGTTCTTC.

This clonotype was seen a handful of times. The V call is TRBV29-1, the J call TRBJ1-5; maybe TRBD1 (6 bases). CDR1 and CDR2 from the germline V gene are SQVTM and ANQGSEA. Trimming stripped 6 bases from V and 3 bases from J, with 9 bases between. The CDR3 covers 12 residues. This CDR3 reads CSVGQPNQPQHF. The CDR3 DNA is TGCAGCGTCGGACAGCCCAATCAGCCCCAGCATTTT.

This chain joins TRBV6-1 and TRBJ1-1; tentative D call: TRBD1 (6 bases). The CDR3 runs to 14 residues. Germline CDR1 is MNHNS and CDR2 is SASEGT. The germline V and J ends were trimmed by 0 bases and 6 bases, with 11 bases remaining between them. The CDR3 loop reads CASSEALGGAEAFF. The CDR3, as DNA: TGTGCCAGCAGTGAAGCGCTAGGGGGGGCTGAAGCTTTCTTT.

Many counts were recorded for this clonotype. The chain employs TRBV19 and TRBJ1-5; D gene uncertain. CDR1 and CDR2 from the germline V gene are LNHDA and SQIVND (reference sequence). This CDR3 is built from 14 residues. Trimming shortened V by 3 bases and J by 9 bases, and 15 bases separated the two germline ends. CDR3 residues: CASSINRTPSPQHF. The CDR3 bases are TGTGCCAGTAGTATTAATCGGACCCCCTCGCCCCAGCATTTT.

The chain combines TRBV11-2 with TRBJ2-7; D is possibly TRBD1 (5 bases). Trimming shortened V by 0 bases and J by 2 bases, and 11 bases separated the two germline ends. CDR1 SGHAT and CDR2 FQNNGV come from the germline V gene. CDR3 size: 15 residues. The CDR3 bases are TGTGCCAGCAGCTTAGATTACGACAGCACCTACGAGCAGTACTTC. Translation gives CASSLDYDSTYEQYF.

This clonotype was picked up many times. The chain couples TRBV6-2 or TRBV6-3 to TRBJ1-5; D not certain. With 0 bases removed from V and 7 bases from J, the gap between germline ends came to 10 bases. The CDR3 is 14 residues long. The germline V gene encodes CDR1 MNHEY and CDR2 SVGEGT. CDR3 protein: CASSYSGPRQPQHF. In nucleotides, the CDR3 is TGTGCCAGCAGTTACTCGGGCCCCCGGCAGCCCCAGCATTTT.

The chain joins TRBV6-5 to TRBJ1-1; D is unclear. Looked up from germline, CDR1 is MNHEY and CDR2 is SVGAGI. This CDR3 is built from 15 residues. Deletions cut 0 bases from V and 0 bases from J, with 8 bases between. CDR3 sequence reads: CASSYSFGMNTEAFF. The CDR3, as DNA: TGTGCCAGCAGTTACTCGTTTGGGATGAACACTGAAGCTTTCTTT.

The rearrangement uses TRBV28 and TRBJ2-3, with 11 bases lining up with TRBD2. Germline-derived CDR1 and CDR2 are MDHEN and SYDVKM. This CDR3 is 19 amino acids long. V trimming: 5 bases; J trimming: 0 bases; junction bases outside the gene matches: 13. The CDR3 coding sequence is TGTGCCAGCAGTGCTAGATTCGGGACTAGCGGACCAAGCACAGATACGCAGTATTTT. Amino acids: CASSARFGTSGPSTDTQYF.

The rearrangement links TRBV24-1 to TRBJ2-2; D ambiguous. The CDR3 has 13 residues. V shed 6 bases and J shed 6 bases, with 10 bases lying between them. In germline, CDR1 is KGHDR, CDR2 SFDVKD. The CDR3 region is CATSKSEAGELFF. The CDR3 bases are TGTGCCACCAGTAAAAGCGAAGCCGGGGAGCTGTTTTTT.

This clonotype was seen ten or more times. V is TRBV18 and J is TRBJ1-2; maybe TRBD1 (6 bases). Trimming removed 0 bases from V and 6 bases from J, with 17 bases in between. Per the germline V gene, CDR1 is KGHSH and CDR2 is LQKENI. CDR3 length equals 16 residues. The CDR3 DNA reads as TGTGCCAGCTCACCACCCTCCCAGGGGTATGGTAATGGCTACACCTTC. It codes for CASSPPSQGYGNGYTF. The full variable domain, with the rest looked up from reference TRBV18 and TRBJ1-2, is NAGVMQNPRHLVRRRGQEARLRCSPMKGHSHVYWYRQLPEEGLKFMVYLQKENIIDESGMPKERFSAEFPKEGPSILRIQQVVRGDSAAYFCASSPPSQGYGNGYTFGSGTRLTVV.

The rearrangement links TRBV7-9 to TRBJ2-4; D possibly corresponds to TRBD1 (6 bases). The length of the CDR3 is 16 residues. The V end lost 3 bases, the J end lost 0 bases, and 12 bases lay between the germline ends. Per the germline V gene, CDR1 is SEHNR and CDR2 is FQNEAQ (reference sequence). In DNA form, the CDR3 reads TGTGCCAGCAGCTTGGGGGACACTTTAGCCAAAAACATTCAGTACTTC. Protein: CASSLGDTLAKNIQYF.

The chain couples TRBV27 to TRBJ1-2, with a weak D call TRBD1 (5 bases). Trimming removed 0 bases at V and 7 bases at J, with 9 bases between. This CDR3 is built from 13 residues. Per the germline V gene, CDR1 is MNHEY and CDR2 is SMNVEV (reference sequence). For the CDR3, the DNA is TGTGCCAGCAGTTTATCTGGGGACGGTGGCTACACCTTC. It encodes CASSLSGDGGYTF.

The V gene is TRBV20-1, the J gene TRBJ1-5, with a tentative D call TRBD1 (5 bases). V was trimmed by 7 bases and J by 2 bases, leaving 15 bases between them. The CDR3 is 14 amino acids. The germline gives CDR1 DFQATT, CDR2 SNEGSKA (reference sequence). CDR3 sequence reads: CSGGENGGNQPQHF. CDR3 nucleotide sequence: TGCAGTGGGGGGGAGAATGGAGGCAATCAGCCCCAGCATTTT.

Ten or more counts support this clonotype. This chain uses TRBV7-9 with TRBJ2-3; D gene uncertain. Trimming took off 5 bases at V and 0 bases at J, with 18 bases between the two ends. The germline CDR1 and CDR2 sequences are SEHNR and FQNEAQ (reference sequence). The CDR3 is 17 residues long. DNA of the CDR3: TGTGCCAGCAGCCCCCCTTACAGAATAACTAGCACAGATACGCAGTATTTT. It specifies CASSPPYRITSTDTQYF.

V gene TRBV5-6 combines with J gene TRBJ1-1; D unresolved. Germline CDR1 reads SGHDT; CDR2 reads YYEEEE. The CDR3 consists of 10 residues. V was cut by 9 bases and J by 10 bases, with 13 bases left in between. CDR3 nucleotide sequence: TGTGCCATCCCTCTGAAAGGAGCTTTCTTT. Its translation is CAIPLKGAFF.

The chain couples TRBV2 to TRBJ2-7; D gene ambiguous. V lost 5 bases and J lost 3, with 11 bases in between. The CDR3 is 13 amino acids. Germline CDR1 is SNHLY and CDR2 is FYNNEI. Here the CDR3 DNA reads TGTGCCAGCAGTCGTAGACGGTACTACGAGCAGTACTTC. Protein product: CASSRRRYYEQYF.

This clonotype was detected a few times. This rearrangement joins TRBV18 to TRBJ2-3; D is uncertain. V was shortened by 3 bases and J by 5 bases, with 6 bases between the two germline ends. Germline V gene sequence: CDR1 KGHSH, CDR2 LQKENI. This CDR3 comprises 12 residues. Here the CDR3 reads CASSPQRDTQYF. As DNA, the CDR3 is TGTGCCAGCTCACCTCAGAGAGATACGCAGTATTTT. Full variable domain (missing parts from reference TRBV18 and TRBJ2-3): NAGVMQNPRHLVRRRGQEARLRCSPMKGHSHVYWYRQLPEEGLKFMVYLQKENIIDESGMPKERFSAEFPKEGPSILRIQQVVRGDSAAYFCASSPQRDTQYFGPGTRLTVL.

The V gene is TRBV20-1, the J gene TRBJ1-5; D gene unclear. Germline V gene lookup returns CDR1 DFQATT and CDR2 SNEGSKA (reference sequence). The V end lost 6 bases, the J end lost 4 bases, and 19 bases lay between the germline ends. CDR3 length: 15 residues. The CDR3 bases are TGCAGTGCCCCCCCAGTCGGGTCCCCTAATCAGCCCCAGCATTTT. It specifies CSAPPVGSPNQPQHF.